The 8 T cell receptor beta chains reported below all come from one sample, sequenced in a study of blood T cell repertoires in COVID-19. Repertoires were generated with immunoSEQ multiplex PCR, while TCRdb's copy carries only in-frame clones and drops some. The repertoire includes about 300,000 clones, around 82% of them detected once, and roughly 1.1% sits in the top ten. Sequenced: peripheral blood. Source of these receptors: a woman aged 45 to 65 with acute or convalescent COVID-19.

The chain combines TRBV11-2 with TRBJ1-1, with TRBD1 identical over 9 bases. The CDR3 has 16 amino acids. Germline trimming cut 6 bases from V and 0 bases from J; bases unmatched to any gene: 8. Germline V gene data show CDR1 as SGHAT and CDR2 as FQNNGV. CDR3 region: CASRKGRDRVNTEAFF. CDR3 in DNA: TGTGCCAGCAGAAAGGGGAGGGACAGGGTGAACACTGAAGCTTTCTTT.

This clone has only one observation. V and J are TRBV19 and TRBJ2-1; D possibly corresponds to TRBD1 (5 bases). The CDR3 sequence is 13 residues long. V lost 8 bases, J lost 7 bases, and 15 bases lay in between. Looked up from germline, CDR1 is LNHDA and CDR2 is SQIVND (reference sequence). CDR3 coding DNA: TGTGCCAGTGGCAGGACAAGGAATAATGAGCAGTTCTTC. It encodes CASGRTRNNEQFF.

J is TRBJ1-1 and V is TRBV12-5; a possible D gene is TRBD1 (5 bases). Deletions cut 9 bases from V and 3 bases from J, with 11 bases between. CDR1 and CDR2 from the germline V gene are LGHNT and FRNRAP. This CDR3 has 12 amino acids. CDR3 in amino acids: CARLGGDTEAFF. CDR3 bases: TGTGCTAGACTGGGAGGGGACACTGAAGCTTTCTTT. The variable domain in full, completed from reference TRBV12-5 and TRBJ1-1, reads DARVTQTPRHKVTEMGQEVTMRCQPILGHNTVFWYRQTMMQGLELLAYFRNRAPLDDSGMPKDRFSAEMPDATLATLKIQPSEPRDSAVYFCARLGGDTEAFFGQGTRLTVV.

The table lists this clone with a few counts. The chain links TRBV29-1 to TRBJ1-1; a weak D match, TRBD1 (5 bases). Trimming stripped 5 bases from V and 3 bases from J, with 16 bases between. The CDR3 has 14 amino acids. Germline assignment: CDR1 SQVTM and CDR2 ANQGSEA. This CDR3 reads CSVPWIGAYTEAFF. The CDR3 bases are TGCAGCGTTCCTTGGATTGGGGCCTACACTGAAGCTTTCTTT.

CDR3 protein: CASSSGGAGRSGNEQYV. In DNA form, the CDR3 reads TGTGCCAGCAGCTCGGGAGGGGCAGGGAGGTCCGGGAACGAGCAGTACGTC. This rearrangement joins TRBV5-4 to TRBJ2-7, with 8 bases lining up with TRBD2. V lost 3 bases to trimming and J lost 5 bases; unmatched junction nucleotides: 16. The length of the CDR3 is 17 residues. Germline V CDR1 and CDR2: SGHNT, YYREEE (reference sequence).

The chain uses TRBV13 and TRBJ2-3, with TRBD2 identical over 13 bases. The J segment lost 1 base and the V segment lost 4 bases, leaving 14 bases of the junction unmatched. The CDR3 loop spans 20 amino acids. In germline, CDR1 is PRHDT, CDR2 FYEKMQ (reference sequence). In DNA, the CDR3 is TGTGCCAGCAGCTCGAGGACTAGCGGGAGCTTCCGGTCCGGCACAGATACGCAGTATTTT. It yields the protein CASSSRTSGSFRSGTDTQYF.

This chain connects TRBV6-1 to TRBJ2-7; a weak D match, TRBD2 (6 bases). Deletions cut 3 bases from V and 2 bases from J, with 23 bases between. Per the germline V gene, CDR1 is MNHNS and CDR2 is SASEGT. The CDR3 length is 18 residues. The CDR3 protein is CASSEVGNFGGIAYEQYF. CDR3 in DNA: TGTGCCAGCAGTGAGGTGGGGAACTTCGGCGGGATTGCCTACGAGCAGTACTTC.

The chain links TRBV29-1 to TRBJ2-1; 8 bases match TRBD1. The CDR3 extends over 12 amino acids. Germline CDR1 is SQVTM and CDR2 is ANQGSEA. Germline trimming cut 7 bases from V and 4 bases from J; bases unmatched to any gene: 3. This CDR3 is CSGDRPYNEQFF. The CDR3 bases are TGCAGCGGGGACAGGCCATACAATGAGCAGTTCTTC.